The sequence of this T cell receptor (beta chain) was determined in a study of cytomegalovirus exposure and HLA in healthy donors. In germline, CDR1 is MDHEN, CDR2 SYDVKM. The length of the CDR3 is 19 residues. Trimming at V came to 7 bases and at J to 6 bases, leaving 18 bases not matched to a gene. 13 Jbeta primers and 60 Vbeta primers were used for the PCR. Clones were sequenced by immunoSEQ multiplex PCR, and TCRdb holds only the in-frame ones, with some missing. The sample contains around 120,000 clones, 80% of which appear only once. Material for sequencing was PBMCs. The receptor was isolated from a human donor in good health. The rearrangement joins TRBV28 to TRBJ2-2, with TRBD2 matching 12 bases. The CDR3 loop reads CASTPGLAGIQKLSGELFF. CDR3 bases: TGTGCCAGCACCCCCGGACTAGCGGGGATCCAAAAGTTATCCGGGGAGCTGTTTTTT.